This T cell receptor beta chain was sequenced for a study of technical replicates of blood from several donors. With V trimmed by 5 bases and J by 4 bases, 8 bases remained unmatched. The CDR3 loop spans 15 amino acids. Germline CDR1 SGHRS, CDR2 YFSETQ. Method: immunoSEQ multiplex PCR; TCRdb's copy keeps in-frame clones and lacks some. The sample shows tens of thousands of clones, roughly 91% of them seen only once. This clone was found a few times. Source material: T cells isolated from PBMCs. The TCR was taken from a human donor in good health. Some clones in this sample may be carry-over from other donors' samples. The rearrangement joins TRBV5-1 to TRBJ1-1; TRBD1 aligns across 10 bases. CDR3 sequence (DNA): TGCGCCAGCAGTTACGCGACAGGGGGCATCACTGAAGCTTTCTTT. This sequence encodes CASSYATGGITEAFF.